This TCR beta chain appears in the sequencing data of a study of graft-versus-host responses after intestinal transplantation. Looking at the study overall: Anti-thymocyte globulin induction was given to all recipients, followed by tacrolimus and steroids for around three years.

The V gene's germline CDR1 is SGHRS and CDR2 YFSETQ. V gave up 1 base and J gave up 5 bases, with 10 bases separating them. The CDR3 is 14 residues long. Study-wide results and limits: After transplant, early declines in HvG clones were associated with peak levels of circulating GvH clones. Elevated graft-versus-host to host-versus-graft clonal ratios in allografts were recorded for patients with graft-donor T cell macrochimerism.

Remarks on this clone: Its specificity is not known.

This table comes from immunoSEQ multiplex PCR, and its TCRdb copy is limited to in-frame clones, with some not included. The sample includes some 83,000 clones, roughly 91% seen only once; the top ten take nearly 0.1%. This chain uses TRBV5-1 with TRBJ2-1; D is ambiguous. Here the sequenced sample was unstimulated CD4+ T cells sorted from spleen or lymph node cells, taken before intestinal transplant. The TCR originated in a human donor who received an intestinal transplant. The CDR3 here is CASSLPGTNNEQFF. Written as DNA, the CDR3 is TGCGCCAGCAGCTTGCCAGGTACCAACAATGAGCAGTTCTTC.